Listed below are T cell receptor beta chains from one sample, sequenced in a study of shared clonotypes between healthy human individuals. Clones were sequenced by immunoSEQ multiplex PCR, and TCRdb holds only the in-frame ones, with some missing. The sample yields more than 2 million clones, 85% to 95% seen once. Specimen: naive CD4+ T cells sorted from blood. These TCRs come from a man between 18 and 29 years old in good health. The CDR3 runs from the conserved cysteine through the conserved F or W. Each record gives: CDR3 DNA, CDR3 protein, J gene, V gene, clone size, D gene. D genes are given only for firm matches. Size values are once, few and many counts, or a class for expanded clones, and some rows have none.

CDR3 DNA: TGTGCCAGCAGCGTAGAAGGCTTAGCGGGGGTCAATGAGCAGTTCTTC
CDR3 protein: CASSVEGLAGVNEQFF
J gene: TRBJ2-1
V gene: TRBV9
clone size: -
D gene: TRBD2

CDR3 DNA: TGCGCCAGCAGCTTGGCCTCGACAGGCGTCGGCTATGGCTACACCTTC
CDR3 protein: CASSLASTGVGYGYTF
J gene: TRBJ1-2
V gene: TRBV5-1
clone size: -
D gene: -

CDR3 DNA: TGTGCCGCGCTGGGTCAGACAGGGAGAACCGGGGAGCTGTTTTTT
CDR3 protein: CAALGQTGRTGELFF
J gene: TRBJ2-2
V gene: TRBV28
clone size: -
D gene: TRBD1

CDR3 DNA: TGTGCCAGCAGCGTAGACACTAGCGGGAGTGGGGATGAGCAGTTCTTC
CDR3 protein: CASSVDTSGSGDEQFF
J gene: TRBJ2-1
V gene: TRBV9
clone size: -
D gene: TRBD2

CDR3 DNA: TGTGCCAGCAGCTTAGTAACGGGTTCACCCCTCCACTTT
CDR3 protein: CASSLVTGSPLHF
J gene: TRBJ1-6
V gene: TRBV11-3
clone size: -
D gene: -

CDR3 DNA: TGTGCCAGCAGTCCAAGACAGGGAAACACTGAAGCTTTCTTT
CDR3 protein: CASSPRQGNTEAFF
J gene: TRBJ1-1
V gene: TRBV6-5
clone size: few
D gene: TRBD1

CDR3 DNA: TGCGCCAGCAGCTCGGAGTTGAACACTGAAGCTTTCTTT
CDR3 protein: CASSSELNTEAFF
J gene: TRBJ1-1
V gene: TRBV5-1
clone size: -
D gene: -

CDR3 DNA: TGTGCCAGCAGCAGGACAGCCTCCTACGAGCAGTACTTC
CDR3 protein: CASSRTASYEQYF
J gene: TRBJ2-7
V gene: TRBV5-4
clone size: -
D gene: -

CDR3 DNA: TGCAGTGCTAGAGATATCACTGAAGCTTTCTTT
CDR3 protein: CSARDITEAFF
J gene: TRBJ1-1
V gene: TRBV20-1
clone size: once
D gene: -

CDR3 DNA: TGTGCCAGCAGTGAAATTACAGGGTGGGAGACCCAGTACTTC
CDR3 protein: CASSEITGWETQYF
J gene: TRBJ2-5
V gene: TRBV6-1
clone size: -
D gene: -

CDR3 DNA: TGTGCCAGCAGTGCAGGGACAGGGGCTGACTATGGCTACACCTTC
CDR3 protein: CASSAGTGADYGYTF
J gene: TRBJ1-2
V gene: TRBV6-1
clone size: -
D gene: TRBD1

CDR3 DNA: TGTGCCAGCAGTTCGGGGGAGACGGCCGGGGAGCTGTTTTTT
CDR3 protein: CASSSGETAGELFF
J gene: TRBJ2-2
V gene: TRBV6-5
clone size: -
D gene: -

CDR3 DNA: TGCGCCAGCAGCCCGGGGGGGGAAGCTTTCTTT
CDR3 protein: CASSPGGEAFF
J gene: TRBJ1-1
V gene: TRBV4-3
clone size: -
D gene: -

CDR3 DNA: TGCGCCACCAATAGCGGGGGGCCCCTAGTCCAAGAGACCCAGTACTTC
CDR3 protein: CATNSGGPLVQETQYF
J gene: TRBJ2-5
V gene: TRBV5-1
clone size: -
D gene: TRBD2

CDR3 DNA: TGTGCCAGTAGTATCGAGCGGGGAGCATCCTACGAGCAGTACTTC
CDR3 protein: CASSIERGASYEQYF
J gene: TRBJ2-7
V gene: TRBV19
clone size: -
D gene: TRBD2

CDR3 DNA: TGTGCCAGTAGCACCCGACTTGCGCAGTATTTT
CDR3 protein: CASSTRLAQYF
J gene: TRBJ2-3
V gene: TRBV19
clone size: -
D gene: -

CDR3 DNA: TGTGCCAGCAGCACTACTGGATGGCGGGACGAGCAGTACTTC
CDR3 protein: CASSTTGWRDEQYF
J gene: TRBJ2-7
V gene: TRBV11-2
clone size: -
D gene: -

CDR3 DNA: TGTGCCAGCTCACCCCTGGCGGGGGCCCCTTACGAGCAGTACTTC
CDR3 protein: CASSPLAGAPYEQYF
J gene: TRBJ2-7
V gene: TRBV18
clone size: -
D gene: -

CDR3 DNA: TGTGCCAGCGGTTCGGGACAGGGGAATTCACCCCTCCACTTT
CDR3 protein: CASGSGQGNSPLHF
J gene: TRBJ1-6
V gene: TRBV9
clone size: once
D gene: TRBD1

CDR3 DNA: TGCGCCAGCAGTGATCCCGGGACAGGATATTCACCCCTCCACTTT
CDR3 protein: CASSDPGTGYSPLHF
J gene: TRBJ1-6
V gene: TRBV10-2
clone size: -
D gene: TRBD1

CDR3 DNA: TGTGCCAGCACCCTTAGAAGGTTTACAGGGGGAAAACAGGTCTATGGCTACACCTTC
CDR3 protein: CASTLRRFTGGKQVYGYTF
J gene: TRBJ1-2
V gene: TRBV2
clone size: -
D gene: TRBD1

CDR3 DNA: TGTGCCAGCAGCCAAAAGGGGTCTAGGCAGGGATATAACTATGGCTACACCTTC
CDR3 protein: CASSQKGSRQGYNYGYTF
J gene: TRBJ1-2
V gene: TRBV7-9
clone size: -
D gene: -

CDR3 DNA: TGTGCCTGGAGTGCCCCAGGGCGTAGGGATTCACCCCTCCACTTT
CDR3 protein: CAWSAPGRRDSPLHF
J gene: TRBJ1-6
V gene: TRBV30
clone size: few
D gene: -

CDR3 DNA: TGTGCCAGTACGGTGGACGGCCTCTTCTCTGGGGCCAACGTCCTGACTTTC
CDR3 protein: CASTVDGLFSGANVLTF
J gene: TRBJ2-6
V gene: TRBV19
clone size: -
D gene: -

CDR3 DNA: TGTGCCAGCAGTTCCTTTGGACAGGGAGGGAGCAATCAGCCCCAGCATTTT
CDR3 protein: CASSSFGQGGSNQPQHF
J gene: TRBJ1-5
V gene: TRBV27
clone size: -
D gene: TRBD1

CDR3 DNA: TGCGCCAGCAGCCCACTAGGCGGGACCCTGCGGAATGAGCAGTTCTTC
CDR3 protein: CASSPLGGTLRNEQFF
J gene: TRBJ2-1
V gene: TRBV4-1
clone size: -
D gene: -

CDR3 DNA: TGTGCCAGCAGCAACAGACAGGGCGGAGAGACCCAGTACTTC
CDR3 protein: CASSNRQGGETQYF
J gene: TRBJ2-5
V gene: TRBV9
clone size: -
D gene: TRBD1

CDR3 DNA: TGTGCCAGCTCACGCGGGACAGGAAATGAAAAACTGTTTTTT
CDR3 protein: CASSRGTGNEKLFF
J gene: TRBJ1-4
V gene: TRBV18
clone size: -
D gene: TRBD1

CDR3 DNA: TGTGCCAGTTCAGTAGGGACGAACACCGGGGAGCTGTTTTTT
CDR3 protein: CASSVGTNTGELFF
J gene: TRBJ2-2
V gene: TRBV2
clone size: -
D gene: -